This passage covers 20 T cell receptor beta chains from one sample sequenced in a study of neurological immune-mediated disorders. TCRdb re-analysed the 5' RACE reads in MiXCR, keeping a single row per CDR3 protein. The repertoire includes 18,000 or so distinct CDR3 sequences, 14% of them detected once, and 6% to 8% sits in the top ten. The sequencing sample was made of CD4+ T cells from blood. All receptors derive from an older woman with HTLV-1-associated myelopathy (HAM/TSP).

This clonotype was seen repeatedly, ten times or more. The chain links TRBV7-2 to TRBJ2-3, with D maybe TRBD2 (5 bases). Trimming stripped 1 base from V and 1 base from J, with 12 bases between. The CDR3 has 16 amino acids. Looked up from germline, CDR1 is SGHTA and CDR2 is FQGNSA. The CDR3 loop is CASSLGRGAGTDTQYF. The CDR3 DNA follows: TGTGCCAGCAGCTTAGGACGGGGTGCCGGCACAGATACGCAGTATTTT.

V gene TRBV20-1 combines with J gene TRBJ1-1; the D is unclear. The CDR3 totals 15 residues. Germline V CDR1 and CDR2: DFQATT, SNEGSKA (reference sequence). Trimming removed 6 bases at V and 12 bases at J, with 29 bases between. This CDR3 is CSAHQEAGLAPSTFF. CDR3 bases: TGCAGTGCCCACCAGGAGGCGGGCCTAGCACCGTCGACTTTCTTT.

This clonotype was seen more than once but under ten times. V is TRBV5-1 and J is TRBJ2-3; 10 bases match TRBD2. The CDR3 has 18 residues. Germline assignment: CDR1 SGHRS and CDR2 YFSETQ. J was trimmed by 2 bases and V by 1 base; bases with no gene match: 10. The CDR3 sequence is CASSLRGELAGNTDTQYF. As DNA, the CDR3 is TGCGCCAGCAGCTTGAGGGGGGAACTAGCGGGAAACACAGATACGCAGTATTTT. Looking up the rest from reference TRBV5-1 and TRBJ2-3 gives the full variable domain: KAGVTQTPRYLIKTRGQQVTLSCSPISGHRSVSWYQQTPGQGLQFLFEYFSETQRNKGNFPGRFSGRQFSNSRSEMNVSTLELGDSALYLCASSLRGELAGNTDTQYFGPGTRLTVL.

In this sample, this clonotype turned up many times. The chain joins TRBV7-8 to TRBJ2-1; TRBD2 aligns across 9 bases. Germline assignment: CDR1 SGHVS and CDR2 FQNEAQ. V lost 5 bases to trimming and J lost 1 base; unmatched junction nucleotides: 3. The CDR3 extends over 15 amino acids. The CDR3 sequence: CASSTAGGSYNEQFF. CDR3 nucleotide sequence: TGTGCCAGCAGCACCGCGGGGGGGTCCTACAATGAGCAGTTCTTC. Complete variable domain (other parts from reference TRBV7-8 and TRBJ2-1): GAGVSQSPRYKVAKRGQDVALRCDPISGHVSLFWYQQALGQGPEFLTYFQNEAQLDKSGLPSDRFFAERPEGSVSTLKIQRTQQEDSAVYLCASSTAGGSYNEQFFGPGTRLTVL.

By proportion, this clonotype is medium-sized. This chain links TRBV7-2 with TRBJ2-3, with D hard to call. CDR1 is SGHTA and CDR2 is FQGNSA in the germline V gene. This CDR3 spans 14 amino acids. V was trimmed by 5 bases and J by 0 bases, leaving 9 bases between them. The CDR3 loop reads CASSRAMSTDTQYF. In nucleotides, the CDR3 is TGTGCCAGCAGCCGAGCGATGAGCACAGATACGCAGTATTTT.

In its sample, this clonotype was seen many times. The chain has TRBV5-6 and TRBJ1-2; 7 nucleotides line up with TRBD1. V lost 0 bases, J lost 5 bases, and 10 bases stayed unmatched. Germline V gene data show CDR1 as SGHDT and CDR2 as YYEEEE. The CDR3 has 16 residues. The CDR3: CASSLGVVGTAYGYTF. CDR3 coding DNA: TGTGCCAGCAGCTTGGGCGTCGTCGGGACAGCTTATGGCTACACCTTC.

This clonotype was counted at least ten times. The V call is TRBV20-1, the J call TRBJ2-3; D ambiguous. V was pared by 3 bases and J by 6 bases, with 7 bases between. Germline CDR1 DFQATT, CDR2 SNEGSKA (reference sequence). This CDR3 spans 11 amino acids. The CDR3 sequence: CSASPSDTQYF. The CDR3 DNA sequence: TGCAGTGCTAGTCCCTCGGATACGCAGTATTTT.

This clonotype was seen ten or more times. The chain recombines TRBV15 with TRBJ2-1; no clear D. From germline, CDR1 is LNHNV and CDR2 YYDKDF (reference sequence). Between the trimmed V and J ends, which lost 5 bases and 5 bases, there was a span of 16 bases. The length of the CDR3 is 15 residues. CDR3 protein: CATSSPEVLDNEQFF. CDR3 coding DNA: TGTGCCACCAGCTCACCCGAGGTTTTGGACAATGAGCAGTTCTTC.

There are many counts of this clonotype. V and J are TRBV7-2 and TRBJ2-5; D uncertain. V was cut by 2 bases and J by 4 bases, with 8 bases left in between. This CDR3 spans 13 amino acids. CDR1 SGHTA and CDR2 FQGNSA come from the germline V gene. The CDR3 DNA reads TGTGCCAGCAGCTTAAGGGTCAGAGAGACCCAGTACTTC. It translates to CASSLRVRETQYF.

This clonotype showed up many times. This chain uses TRBV29-1 with TRBJ2-1, with 7 bases identical to TRBD2. The CDR3 spans 16 residues. The germline CDR1 and CDR2 sequences are SQVTM and ANQGSEA. Trimming cost V 4 bases and J 5 bases; bases outside gene matches: 14. This CDR3 reads CSVGGPFGGRNNEQFF. CDR3 nucleotide sequence: TGCAGCGTTGGGGGCCCTTTTGGCGGGAGAAACAATGAGCAGTTCTTC.

This clonotype was detected only a few times. The CDR3 region is CSALPGLAQETQYF. The CDR3, as DNA: TGCAGTGCACTCCCGGGACTAGCTCAAGAGACCCAGTACTTC. The chain links TRBV20-1 to TRBJ2-5; 9 bases match TRBD2. CDR1 is DFQATT and CDR2 is SNEGSKA in the germline V gene (reference sequence). The length of the CDR3 is 14 residues. Unmatched junction bases numbered 7, after V lost 6 bases and J lost 2 bases.

This clonotype was seen at least ten times. The genes are TRBV11-2 and TRBJ2-7; 7 positions agree with TRBD1. Germline V gene sequence: CDR1 SGHAT, CDR2 FQNNGV. Trimming removed 5 bases from V and 0 bases from J; junction bases left unmatched: 4. The length of the CDR3 is 14 residues. The CDR3 here is CASSRDRDSYEQYF. CDR3 nucleotide sequence: TGTGCCAGCAGCCGAGACAGGGACTCCTACGAGCAGTACTTC.

The chain recombines TRBV19 with TRBJ1-5, with TRBD1 matching over 8 bases. The CDR3 length is 13 residues. Germline loops: CDR1 LNHDA, CDR2 SQIVND (reference sequence). After removal of 6 bases from V and 5 bases from J, the junction contained 3 bases not matched to a gene. The CDR3, as DNA: TGTGCCAGTAGCCTGACAGGGGATCAGCCCCAGCATTTT. Translated: CASSLTGDQPQHF.

This chain connects TRBV20-1 to TRBJ2-2; perhaps TRBD2 as D (6 bases). Germline V lookup: CDR1 DFQATT, CDR2 SNEGSKA (reference sequence). CDR3 length equals 15 residues. With 1 base removed from V and 5 bases from J, the gap between germline ends came to 14 bases. Here the CDR3 DNA reads TGCAGTGCTAGAGGGACTATCGTGATGACCGGGGAGCTGTTTTTT. This gives the protein CSARGTIVMTGELFF.

This clonotype was picked up many times. This chain uses TRBV9 with TRBJ2-3; D gene unclear. Looked up from germline, CDR1 is SGDLS and CDR2 is YYNGEE. V lost 0 bases and J 1 base, leaving 6 bases between the germline ends. The CDR3 has 14 residues. CDR3 protein: CASSVGSRTDTQYF. The CDR3 nucleotides read TGTGCCAGCAGCGTAGGGAGTCGCACAGATACGCAGTATTTT.

The V gene is TRBV7-2, the J gene TRBJ2-3; no reliable D call. Trimming stripped 0 bases from V and 3 bases from J, with 7 bases between. Per the germline V gene, CDR1 is SGHTA and CDR2 is FQGNSA. The CDR3 covers 14 residues. CDR3 DNA sequence: TGTGCCAGCAGCTTAGCCTCTAGAACAGATACGCAGTATTTT. Its translation: CASSLASRTDTQYF.

The chain has TRBV12-3 or TRBV12-4 and TRBJ2-4; TRBD2 matches 7 bases. Trimming removed 5 bases from V and 4 bases from J; junction bases left unmatched: 17. The CDR3 runs to 18 residues. The chain's CDR3 is CASSPSAERGGCKNIQYF. The CDR3 region has the DNA TGTGCCAGCAGTCCCTCCGCGGAGCGGGGAGGGTGTAAAAACATTCAGTACTTC.

This clonotype was picked up many times. The chain is built from TRBV29-1 and TRBJ2-1, with TRBD1 identical over 9 bases. Germline CDR1 is SQVTM and CDR2 is ANQGSEA. Trimming cost V 6 bases and J 9 bases; bases outside gene matches: 15. CDR3 length equals 15 residues. CDR3 coding DNA: TGCAGCGTCGGACCTGCCGGGACAGGGAGTGTTGAGCAGTTCTTC. Protein product: CSVGPAGTGSVEQFF.

This clonotype has at least ten counts. This chain links TRBV20-1 with TRBJ2-3; weak D call: TRBD2 (5 bases). The CDR3 sequence is 15 residues long. Germline lookup yields CDR1 DFQATT and CDR2 SNEGSKA (reference sequence). The V gene lost 0 bases and the J gene lost 0 bases, with 10 bases spanning the gap. Here the CDR3 DNA reads TGCAGTGCTAGAGATCTGACTAATAGCACAGATACGCAGTATTTT. Translating gives CSARDLTNSTDTQYF.

This clonotype was seen repeatedly, ten times or more. The rearrangement uses TRBV20-1 and TRBJ2-5; 8 nucleotides agree with TRBD1. The germline gives CDR1 DFQATT, CDR2 SNEGSKA (reference sequence). The junction had 5 bases not matched to a gene; V was cut back by 1 base and J by 4 bases. This CDR3 contains 14 residues. The CDR3 reads CSARGGQGLETQYF. CDR3 nucleotide sequence: TGCAGTGCTAGAGGTGGACAGGGCCTAGAGACCCAGTACTTC.